In its sample, the clone carrying this TCR beta chain was seen once. Trimming took 4 bases from V and 6 from J, leaving 9 bases between them. The CDR3 contains 11 residues. Germline CDR1 and CDR2: DFQATT and SNEGSKA (reference sequence). This specimen belongs to a study of memory CD4+ T cells and cytomegalovirus serostatus. Profiled with immunoSEQ multiplex PCR; TCRdb holds only in-frame clones, not every one. The sample holds 61,000 or so clones; around 80% are singletons and the top ten take 0.53%. The sort gate was single viable CD3+CD4+CD8-CD45RO+ cells for memory CD4+ T cells. Donors' CMV status reflects serum IgG against pp150, pp28, p38, p52.

The sequenced sample consisted of memory CD4+ T cells from blood. The sequence derives from an adult in good health and CMV-seronegative. Some clones in this sample may be carry-over from other donors' samples. The chain uses TRBV20-1 and TRBJ1-2; D is undetermined. The CDR3 coding sequence is TGCAGTGCTATCAAGGTGGATGGCTACACCTTC. This sequence encodes CSAIKVDGYTF.